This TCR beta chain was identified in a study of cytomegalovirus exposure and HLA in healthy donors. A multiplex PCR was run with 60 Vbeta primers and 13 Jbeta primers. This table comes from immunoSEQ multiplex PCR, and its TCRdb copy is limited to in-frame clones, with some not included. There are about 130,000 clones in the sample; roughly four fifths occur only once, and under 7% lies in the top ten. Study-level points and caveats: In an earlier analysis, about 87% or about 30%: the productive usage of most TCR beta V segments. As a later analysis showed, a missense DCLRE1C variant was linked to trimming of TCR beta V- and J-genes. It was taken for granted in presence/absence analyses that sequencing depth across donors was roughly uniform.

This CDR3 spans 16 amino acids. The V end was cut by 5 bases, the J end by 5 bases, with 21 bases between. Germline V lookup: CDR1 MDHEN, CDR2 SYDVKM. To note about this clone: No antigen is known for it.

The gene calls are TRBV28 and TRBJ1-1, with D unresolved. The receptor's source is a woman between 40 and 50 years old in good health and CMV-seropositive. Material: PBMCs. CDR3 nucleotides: TGTGCCAGCAGTCCCCCTCTTTTGGGGAGTCCGACTGAAGCTTTCTTT. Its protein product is CASSPPLLGSPTEAFF.